Shown below are 32 T cell receptor beta chains from a single sample sequenced in a study of shared T cell receptors in the human thymus. Here immunoSEQ multiplex PCR was the method, and the copy in TCRdb shows in-frame clones only, minus some. The sample has about 610,000 clones, more than 75% seen once. These data also formed part of another study, on human thymus T cells.

The specimen was thymocytes. These receptors originate from a boy under two years old with a congenital heart defect.

The chain recombines TRBV12-1 with TRBJ1-5; the tabulated D call, TRBD1, remains unverified against the DNA. TRBV12-1 is a documented pseudogene. The CDR3 sequence is 14 residues long. The CDR3 nucleotides read TGTGCCAGCACCCACACAGGGTTCGGTCAGCCCCAGCATTTT. It specifies CASTHTGFGQPQHF.

This sequence joins TRBV14 and TRBJ2-3; 16 bases match TRBD2. This CDR3 comprises 17 residues. Trimming took 3 bases from V and 5 from J; bases not matched to a gene: 5. The germline CDR1 and CDR2 sequences are SGHDN and FVKESK. In nucleotides, the CDR3 is TGTGCCAGCAGCCAGGGACTAGCGGGAGGGCAGGGAGATACGCAGTATTTT. Translating gives CASSQGLAGGQGDTQYF.

The rearrangement uses TRBV27 and TRBJ2-1, with a possible D match to TRBD1 (5 bases). Germline V CDR1 and CDR2: MNHEY, SMNVEV (reference sequence). The ends were cut back, 5 bases at V and 0 bases at J, with 14 bases in the middle. There are 16 residues in the CDR3. Written as DNA, the CDR3 is TGTGCCAGCAGTGCCCACAGGAATAGCTCCTACAATGAGCAGTTCTTC. Encoded protein: CASSAHRNSSYNEQFF.

This clone was detected only once. This chain connects TRBV11-2 to TRBJ2-7; D ambiguous. Trimming cost V 2 bases and J 2 bases, with 4 bases left between them. Looked up from germline, CDR1 is SGHAT and CDR2 is FQNNGV. The CDR3 runs 12 residues. CDR3: CASSLYTYEQYF. DNA of the CDR3: TGTGCCAGCAGCTTATACACCTACGAGCAGTACTTC. Variable domain in full (rest from reference TRBV11-2 and TRBJ2-7): EAGVAQSPRYKIIEKRQSVAFWCNPISGHATLYWYQQILGQGPKLLIQFQNNGVVDDSQLPKDRFSAERLKGVDSTLKIQPAKLEDSAVYLCASSLYTYEQYFGPGTRLTVT.

The rearrangement links TRBV11-2 to TRBJ1-5, with a possible D match to TRBD1 (6 bases). The V and J ends lost 4 bases and 2 bases respectively, with 18 bases between them. Germline V lookup: CDR1 SGHAT, CDR2 FQNNGV. CDR3 length equals 17 residues. CDR3 sequence: CASSSHTARQGNQPQHF. CDR3 nucleotide sequence: TGTGCCAGCAGCTCCCATACGGCCAGACAGGGCAATCAGCCCCAGCATTTT.

This clone was seen more than once but under ten times. The chain combines TRBV25-1 with TRBJ2-1; maybe TRBD2 (6 bases). V shed 6 bases and J shed 6 bases, with 15 bases lying between them. In germline, CDR1 is MGHDK, CDR2 SYGVNS. The CDR3 is 14 amino acids. DNA of the CDR3: TGTGCCAGCAGCCGGGACTTTACTACCAATGAGCAGTTCTTC. Translation gives CASSRDFTTNEQFF.

This clone was seen a single time. The chain links TRBV5-6 to TRBJ1-2; a possible D gene is TRBD1 (6 bases). The V end lost 2 bases, the J end lost 5 bases, and 10 bases lay between the germline ends. The length of the CDR3 is 13 residues. The germline gives CDR1 SGHDT, CDR2 YYEEEE. CDR3 amino acids: CASSFRTAYGYTF. The CDR3 nucleotides are TGTGCCAGCAGCTTTAGGACAGCTTATGGCTACACCTTC. Full variable domain (missing parts from reference TRBV5-6 and TRBJ1-2): DAGVTQSPTHLIKTRGQQVTLRCSPKSGHDTVSWYQQALGQGPQFIFQYYEEEERQRGNFPDRFSGHQFPNYSSELNVNALLLGDSALYLCASSFRTAYGYTFGSGTRLTVV.

V and J are TRBV6-4 and TRBJ2-2; 8 nucleotides agree with TRBD2. J was trimmed by 5 bases and V by 0 bases; bases with no gene match: 5. CDR1 and CDR2 from the germline V gene are MRHNA and SNTAGT. CDR3 length: 16 amino acids. This CDR3 is CASSDSLSGGTGELFF. The CDR3 nucleotides are TGTGCCAGCAGTGACTCCCTTTCGGGGGGGACCGGGGAGCTGTTTTTT.

The table lists this clone with a count of one. The chain carries TRBV6-1 and TRBJ2-2; unclear D gene. Trimming removed 7 bases at V and 0 bases at J, with 12 bases between. This CDR3 has 15 amino acids. Germline CDR1 reads MNHNS; CDR2 reads SASEGT. The CDR3 DNA reads TGTGCCAGCAAGTTTGCAGAAACGAACACCGGGGAGCTGTTTTTT. Encoded protein: CASKFAETNTGELFF.

This clone has more than one count but fewer than ten. The chain links TRBV5-1 to TRBJ1-2; possibly TRBD1 for D (5 bases). CDR1 SGHRS and CDR2 YFSETQ come from the germline V gene. This CDR3 has 14 residues. Deletions cut 5 bases from V and 4 bases from J, with 15 bases between. CDR3 sequence: CASRDWGLPYGYTF. The DNA of the CDR3 is TGCGCCAGCAGGGATTGGGGCCTACCCTATGGCTACACCTTC.

The chain recombines TRBV7-9 with TRBJ2-1, with D possibly matching TRBD2 (6 bases). The V and J ends lost 4 bases and 9 bases respectively, with 19 bases between them. There are 15 residues in the CDR3. The germline gives CDR1 SEHNR, CDR2 FQNEAQ (reference sequence). In DNA form, the CDR3 reads TGTGCCAGCAGCTCAGAAACGGGAGTAGAGGGTGAGCAGTTCTTC. Its translation: CASSSETGVEGEQFF.

The CDR3 nucleotides read TGTGCCAGCAGCCATGGTCTGGAGGGTTTCAGCTACGAGCAGTACTTC. Translating it yields CASSHGLEGFSYEQYF. The rearrangement uses TRBV11-2 and TRBJ2-7; weak D call: TRBD2 (6 bases). Germline V gives CDR1 SGHAT, CDR2 FQNNGV. V lost 5 bases to trimming and J lost 3 bases, with 20 bases between them. The CDR3 sequence is 16 residues long.

V gene TRBV30 combines with J gene TRBJ1-1, with 11 bases identical to TRBD1. The CDR3 runs to 12 residues. V gave up 4 bases and J gave up 8 bases; unmatched junction bases: 3. Per the germline V gene, CDR1 is GTSNPN and CDR2 is SVGIG (reference sequence). In DNA, the CDR3 is TGTGCCTGGAAAGGACAGGGGGCCGAAGCTTTCTTT. It specifies CAWKGQGAEAFF.

In nucleotides, the CDR3 is TGTGCCAGCAGCCCGAGGCGACTTCAAGAGACCCAGTACTTC. It codes for CASSPRRLQETQYF. The V call is TRBV5-6, the J call TRBJ2-5; D is unclear. This CDR3 contains 14 residues. V was cut by 4 bases and J by 2 bases, with 12 bases left in between. Germline lookup yields CDR1 SGHDT and CDR2 YYEEEE. Together with reference TRBV5-6 and TRBJ2-5, the CDR3 gives the full variable domain: DAGVTQSPTHLIKTRGQQVTLRCSPKSGHDTVSWYQQALGQGPQFIFQYYEEEERQRGNFPDRFSGHQFPNYSSELNVNALLLGDSALYLCASSPRRLQETQYFGPGTRLLVL.

This CDR3 reads CATSRGPGRDTEAFF. In DNA, the CDR3 is TGTGCCACCAGCAGAGGGCCAGGGAGGGACACTGAAGCTTTCTTT. The rearrangement uses TRBV15 and TRBJ1-1, with D perhaps matching TRBD1 (5 bases). This CDR3 is built from 15 residues. Germline V CDR1 and CDR2: LNHNV, YYDKDF (reference sequence). Trimming took off 1 base at V and 3 bases at J, with 12 bases between the two ends. Full variable domain (remainder filled in from reference TRBV15 and TRBJ1-1): DAMVIQNPRYQVTQFGKPVTLSCSQTLNHNVMYWYQQKSSQAPKLLFHYYDKDFNNEADTPDNFQSRRPNTSFCFLDIRSPGLGDTAMYLCATSRGPGRDTEAFFGQGTRLTVV.

A single count supports this clone. The chain links TRBV18 to TRBJ2-3, with 9 bases fitting TRBD1. The germline gives CDR1 KGHSH, CDR2 LQKENI. J lost 4 bases, V lost 2 bases, and 19 bases had no gene match. The CDR3 loop spans 20 amino acids. The CDR3 DNA is TGTGCCAGCTCACCAGCACGCCGCCACGACCGGGACAGGGTAGCAGATACGCAGTATTTT. This translates into CASSPARRHDRDRVADTQYF.

J is TRBJ2-3 and V is TRBV19; 11 bases are shared with TRBD2. The germline CDR1 and CDR2 sequences are LNHDA and SQIVND (reference sequence). V shed 7 bases and J 3 bases; nucleotides not matched to a gene: 12. The CDR3 totals 17 residues. CDR3 in amino acids: CASNEGVAGGPTDTQYF. CDR3 in DNA: TGTGCCAGTAATGAGGGGGTAGCGGGAGGGCCTACAGATACGCAGTATTTT.

The chain uses TRBV7-9 and TRBJ2-2, with D perhaps matching TRBD2 (6 bases). V was shortened by 6 bases and J by 3 bases, with 14 bases between the two germline ends. The germline V gene encodes CDR1 SEHNR and CDR2 FQNEAQ (reference sequence). CDR3 length: 15 residues. The CDR3 loop is CASRFGGADTGELFF. CDR3 bases: TGTGCCAGCAGGTTCGGGGGTGCAGACACCGGGGAGCTGTTTTTT. Complete variable domain (other parts from reference TRBV7-9 and TRBJ2-2): DTGVSQNPRHKITKRGQNVTFRCDPISEHNRLYWYRQTLGQGPEFLTYFQNEAQLEKSRLLSDRFSAERPKGSFSTLEIQRTEQGDSAMYLCASRFGGADTGELFFGEGSRLTVL.

The J gene is TRBJ1-2, the V gene TRBV19; D ambiguous. This CDR3 spans 12 amino acids. V lost 7 bases to trimming and J lost 3 bases, with 9 bases between them. Germline V gives CDR1 LNHDA, CDR2 SQIVND (reference sequence). The CDR3 reads CASNKQDYGYTF. The CDR3 DNA is TGTGCCAGTAATAAGCAGGACTATGGCTACACCTTC.

This clone was counted once. CDR3 coding DNA: TGCAGCGTTGAAAAGGTGTCAGGGGGCGGGGGAAAACTGTTTTTT. It is translated as CSVEKVSGGGGKLFF. The genes are TRBV29-1 and TRBJ1-4; TRBD1 matches at 8 bases. Germline CDR1 is SQVTM and CDR2 is ANQGSEA. After removal of 2 bases from V and 10 bases from J, the junction contained 12 bases not matched to a gene. The CDR3 runs to 15 residues.

V is TRBV5-1 and J is TRBJ2-7; D is possibly TRBD2 (6 bases). Trimming removed 0 bases from V and 5 bases from J, with 18 bases in between. The CDR3 runs to 16 residues. Germline CDR1 and CDR2: SGHRS and YFSETQ. The CDR3 protein is CASSLDGEVGVHEQYF. Written as DNA, the CDR3 is TGCGCCAGCAGCTTGGATGGGGAGGTGGGTGTCCACGAGCAGTACTTC.

The chain uses TRBV11-3 and TRBJ2-1, with 9 bases identical to TRBD2. V was clipped by 4 bases and J by 5 bases; unmatched bases: 3. Looked up from germline, CDR1 is SGHNT and CDR2 is YENEEA. CDR3 length: 14 amino acids. The CDR3 loop reads CASSSGLANNEQFF. CDR3 in DNA: TGTGCCAGCAGCTCGGGACTAGCAAACAATGAGCAGTTCTTC.

The chain couples TRBV14 to TRBJ2-7; TRBD1 is a possible D gene (6 bases). V lost 3 bases and J lost 3, with 15 bases in between. Germline CDR1 is SGHDN and CDR2 is FVKESK. The CDR3 runs 15 residues. In DNA form, the CDR3 reads TGTGCCAGCAGCCAGCCGGGACACCCCAACTACGAGCAGTACTTC. This codes for CASSQPGHPNYEQYF. Variable domain in full (rest from reference TRBV14 and TRBJ2-7): EAGVTQFPSHSVIEKGQTVTLRCDPISGHDNLYWYRRVMGKEIKFLLHFVKESKQDESGMPNNRFLAERTGGTYSTLKVQPAELEDSGVYFCASSQPGHPNYEQYFGPGTRLTVT.

CDR3 protein: CASTDPGGGSYEQYF. The CDR3 DNA follows: TGTGCCAGCACCGACCCGGGGGGCGGGTCCTACGAGCAGTACTTC. This chain links TRBV28 with TRBJ2-7; maybe TRBD2 (7 bases). The ends were cut back, 7 bases at V and 1 base at J, with 17 bases in the middle. The length of the CDR3 is 15 residues. CDR1 and CDR2 from the germline V gene are MDHEN and SYDVKM.

V and J are TRBV5-4 and TRBJ2-1, with D possibly being TRBD2 (6 bases). Deletions cut 2 bases from V and 0 bases from J, with 21 bases between. This CDR3 spans 19 amino acids. CDR1 is SGHNT, CDR2 YYREEE, per germline (reference sequence). DNA for the CDR3: TGTGCCAGCAGCTTTAGTCCGGGACTCACTCAAAGCTCCTACAATGAGCAGTTCTTC. It specifies CASSFSPGLTQSSYNEQFF. Based on the CDR3 plus reference TRBV5-4 and TRBJ2-1, the full variable domain is ETGVTQSPTHLIKTRGQQVTLRCSSQSGHNTVSWYQQALGQGPQFIFQYYREEENGRGNFPPRFSGLQFPNYSSELNVNALELDDSALYLCASSFSPGLTQSSYNEQFFGPGTRLTVL.

This clone has a handful of counts. This chain links TRBV5-8 with TRBJ2-2, with D perhaps matching TRBD1 (6 bases). Trimming shortened V by 2 bases and J by 5 bases, and 13 bases separated the two germline ends. CDR3 length: 15 residues. The germline gives CDR1 SGHTS, CDR2 YDEGEE. In nucleotides, the CDR3 is TGTGCCAGCAGCTTACCCGGACAGAATACCGGGGAGCTGTTTTTT. Protein sequence: CASSLPGQNTGELFF.

The V call is TRBV2, the J call TRBJ2-2, with 13 bases identical to TRBD2. This CDR3 is 16 amino acids long. The V gene's germline CDR1 is SNHLY and CDR2 FYNNEI. V trimming: 6 bases; J trimming: 2 bases; junction bases outside the gene matches: 3. CDR3 DNA: TGTGCCAGCAGGGGACTAGCGGGACTTAACACCGGGGAGCTGTTTTTT. Its translation is CASRGLAGLNTGELFF.

The V gene is TRBV4-1, the J gene TRBJ2-5, with 11 positions matching TRBD1. Germline V gene data show CDR1 as MGHRA and CDR2 as YSYEKL. V dropped 1 base and J dropped 7; count of bases not matched to a gene: 11. This CDR3 contains 17 residues. The CDR3 DNA is TGCGCCAGCAGCCAAGTTCTTGAGGACAGGGGGCCGGGGACCCAGTACTTC. It encodes CASSQVLEDRGPGTQYF.

This sequence joins TRBV27 and TRBJ2-1, with a tentative D call TRBD1 (6 bases). Germline loops: CDR1 MNHEY, CDR2 SMNVEV (reference sequence). The ends were cut back, 7 bases at V and 5 bases at J, with 21 bases in the middle. The CDR3 has 16 residues. CDR3 coding DNA: TGTGCCAGCACCTACGGCCCCTGGACAGTAGACAATGAGCAGTTCTTC. Amino acid sequence: CASTYGPWTVDNEQFF.

The gene calls are TRBV28 and TRBJ2-5; TRBD2 aligns across 13 bases. The CDR3 sequence is 18 residues long. The germline V gene encodes CDR1 MDHEN and CDR2 SYDVKM. V shed 3 bases and J 5 bases; nucleotides not matched to a gene: 12. The CDR3 nucleotides are TGTGCCAGCAGTTTCCGGACTAGCGGGAGAGGGATAAGGGAGACCCAGTACTTC. Its translation: CASSFRTSGRGIRETQYF. Based on the CDR3 plus reference TRBV28 and TRBJ2-5, the full variable domain is DVKVTQSSRYLVKRTGEKVFLECVQDMDHENMFWYRQDPGLGLRLIYFSYDVKMKEKGDIPEGYSVSREKKERFSLILESASTNQTSMYLCASSFRTSGRGIRETQYFGPGTRLLVL.

The genes are TRBV7-6 and TRBJ1-2; D gene ambiguous. CDR3 length equals 13 residues. V lost 5 bases, J lost 5 bases, and 12 bases lay in between. Per the germline V gene, CDR1 is SGHVS and CDR2 is FNYEAQ. In DNA, the CDR3 is TGTGCCAGCAGCCCGGGGAGTTCTTATGGCTACACCTTC. The encoded protein is CASSPGSSYGYTF.

The genes are TRBV18 and TRBJ2-5; D may be TRBD1 (6 bases). The V end was cut by 3 bases, the J end by 8 bases, with 22 bases between. The germline CDR1 and CDR2 sequences are KGHSH and LQKENI. The CDR3 has 16 residues. The CDR3 region has the DNA TGTGCCAGCTCACCTAAACGGGGCAGGGGTTTTGACACCCAGTACTTC. This gives the protein CASSPKRGRGFDTQYF.